The next 10 T cell receptor beta chains were all read from a single sample in a study of T-cell reconstitution after alpha-beta-depleted transplantation in children. The library targeted TCRbeta and was prepared with unique molecular identifiers. TCRdb itself ran the PCR reads through MiXCR, one entry per CDR3 protein. The sample records 600,000 to 700,000 distinct CDR3 sequences, around 16% being singletons. This specimen was PBMCs from the stem cell graft donor, taken from the stem cell graft. The receptors were sampled from a human donor who donated a stem cell graft to a child with acute myeloid leukemia.

This clonotype occurred a few times. The chain is built from TRBV29-1 and TRBJ2-1; 9 nucleotides align to TRBD2. The CDR3 extends over 15 amino acids. Looked up from germline, CDR1 is SQVTM and CDR2 is ANQGSEA. Trimming removed 5 bases from V and 4 bases from J; junction bases left unmatched: 9. The CDR3 DNA is TGCAGCGTTCTCCCCCGACTAGCGGATTACAATGAGCAGTTCTTC. Protein sequence: CSVLPRLADYNEQFF.

This clonotype was detected ten times or more. This chain uses TRBV5-5 with TRBJ1-5; D unclear. The germline CDR1 and CDR2 sequences are SGHKS and YYEKEE (reference sequence). This CDR3 is built from 15 residues. V was trimmed by 2 bases and J by 0 bases, leaving 9 bases between them. The CDR3 here is CASSLHSSSNQPQHF. The CDR3 DNA reads as TGTGCCAGCAGCTTACACTCGTCTAGCAATCAGCCCCAGCATTTT.

This clonotype was counted ten times or more. The chain carries TRBV20-1 and TRBJ2-5, with D hard to call. The germline V gene has CDR1 DFQATT and CDR2 SNEGSKA (reference sequence). This CDR3 comprises 13 residues. V was shortened by 0 bases and J by 4 bases, with 9 bases between the two germline ends. DNA of the CDR3: TGCAGTGCTAGAGATAGCCCTTCAGAGACCCAGTACTTC. Its protein is CSARDSPSETQYF.

The V gene is TRBV4-3, the J gene TRBJ2-7; D gene ambiguous. The CDR3 has 14 residues. Germline CDR1 reads LGHNA; CDR2 reads YSLEER. The V end lost 2 bases, the J end lost 7 bases, and 15 bases lay between the germline ends. The CDR3 DNA follows: TGCGCCAGCAGCCAATACTGGGGTACTACGGAGCAGTACTTC. It is translated as CASSQYWGTTEQYF.

In this sample, this clonotype turned up many times. The V and J genes are TRBV24-1 and TRBJ2-1, with unresolved D. Germline-derived CDR1 and CDR2 are KGHDR and SFDVKD. The CDR3 contains 12 residues. The ends were cut back, 0 bases at V and 10 bases at J, with 6 bases in the middle. CDR3 sequence reads: CATSDLGREQFF. CDR3 bases: TGTGCCACCAGTGATTTGGGGCGGGAGCAGTTCTTC.

This sequence joins TRBV27 and TRBJ2-3, with D possibly being TRBD2 (6 bases). Trimming took off 5 bases at V and 0 bases at J, with 15 bases between the two ends. This CDR3 has 16 amino acids. CDR1 is MNHEY and CDR2 is SMNVEV in the germline V gene (reference sequence). DNA for the CDR3: TGTGCCAGCAGTCGGGTCGCGGGGATTAGCACAGATACGCAGTATTTT. Its protein product is CASSRVAGISTDTQYF.

The chain employs TRBV11-2 and TRBJ1-1; 11 bases are shared with TRBD1. The CDR3 runs 18 residues. Losses at the gene ends were 8 bases for V and 0 bases for J; bases not matched to a gene: 14. CDR1 is SGHAT and CDR2 is FQNNGV in the germline V gene. In nucleotides, the CDR3 is TGTGCCAGCCGAACCGGACAGGGGGCGAATCAGGTGAACACTGAAGCTTTCTTT. Protein product: CASRTGQGANQVNTEAFF.

Turning to this clonotype: Germline and junction disagree at one end, which may indicate a read error. The CDR3, as DNA: TGTGCCACCAGGGGGCCTCCGACGGACACCGGGGGGCTGTTTTTT. Its translation: CATRGPPTDTGGLFF. This sequence joins TRBV24-1 and TRBJ2-2; weak D call: TRBD2 (6 bases). Germline CDR1 and CDR2: KGHDR and SFDVKD. This CDR3 has 15 amino acids.

This clonotype was observed a handful of times. The CDR3 spells CASSPPGTGSAYEQYF. The CDR3 nucleotides are TGTGCCAGCTCACCACCAGGAACGGGGTCGGCCTACGAGCAGTACTTC. V and J are TRBV18 and TRBJ2-7; weak D call: TRBD2 (5 bases). This CDR3 comprises 16 residues. The V gene's germline CDR1 is KGHSH and CDR2 LQKENI. V was clipped by 0 bases and J by 2 bases, with 14 bases between them.

This clonotype was counted only a few times. The chain links TRBV6-5 to TRBJ2-1; maybe TRBD1 (6 bases). Trimming left V 6 bases short and J 8 bases short, with 11 bases between. Looked up from germline, CDR1 is MNHEY and CDR2 is SVGAGI. The CDR3 spans 12 residues. The CDR3 spells CASSPGQHEQFF. CDR3 coding DNA: TGTGCCAGCAGCCCGGGACAACATGAGCAGTTCTTC.